These T cell receptor beta chains were read from a single sample in a study of control samples from healthy donors and cancer patients. Profiling relied on immunoSEQ multiplex PCR, and the TCRdb table lists in-frame clones only, not all of them. In the table there are 65,000 to 75,000 clones, less than 90% of which are singletons. The material sequenced was blood. The receptors here all came from a woman in her 50s in good health. The CDR3 runs from the conserved cysteine through the conserved F or W. A D gene is named only where the DNA matches it firmly. Size is omitted from some rows. Given values are once, few, many or a class for expanded clones.

v_gene: TRBV20-1; j_gene: TRBJ1-1; d_gene: TRBD1; abundance: NA; CDR3aa: CSASNPGQGVTEAFF; CDR3nt: TGCAGTGCTAGTAATCCGGGACAGGGGGTAACTGAAGCTTTCTTT
v_gene: TRBV7-9; j_gene: TRBJ2-5; d_gene: TRBD2; abundance: NA; CDR3aa: CASSFTPGLADQETQYF; CDR3nt: TGTGCCAGCAGCTTCACGCCGGGACTAGCAGACCAAGAGACCCAGTACTTC
v_gene: TRBV7-9; j_gene: TRBJ2-3; d_gene: TRBD2; abundance: NA; CDR3aa: CASSLKLAGVATDTQYF; CDR3nt: TGTGCCAGCAGCTTAAAACTAGCGGGAGTTGCCACAGATACGCAGTATTTT
v_gene: TRBV27; j_gene: TRBJ2-3; d_gene: TRBD2; abundance: few; CDR3aa: CASSLAGEVRNTQYF; CDR3nt: TGTGCCAGCAGTTTAGCGGGAGAGGTGAGGAATACGCAGTATTTT
v_gene: TRBV5-1; j_gene: TRBJ2-7; d_gene: NA; abundance: NA; CDR3aa: CASSLYGSVGEQYF; CDR3nt: TGCGCCAGCAGCTTATACGGGTCGGTGGGCGAGCAGTACTTC
v_gene: TRBV28; j_gene: TRBJ2-5; d_gene: TRBD2; abundance: NA; CDR3aa: CASSHRLAGLLSTKKTQYF; CDR3nt: TGTGCCAGCAGCCATAGACTAGCGGGGCTTCTTAGTACCAAGAAGACCCAGTACTTC
v_gene: TRBV11-2; j_gene: TRBJ1-4; d_gene: NA; abundance: NA; CDR3aa: CASSFQGGTNEKLFF; CDR3nt: TGTGCCAGCAGCTTCCAGGGAGGGACTAATGAAAAACTGTTTTTT
v_gene: TRBV7-9; j_gene: TRBJ1-6; d_gene: NA; abundance: few; CDR3aa: CASSQSLGSPLHF; CDR3nt: TGTGCCAGCAGCCAATCTTTGGGTTCACCCCTCCACTTT
v_gene: TRBV11-2; j_gene: TRBJ2-7; d_gene: NA; abundance: NA; CDR3aa: CASSYIGAGMYF; CDR3nt: TGTGCCAGCAGTTATATAGGGGCAGGGATGTACTTC
v_gene: TRBV6-5; j_gene: TRBJ1-2; d_gene: NA; abundance: few; CDR3aa: CASRGTSSAYGYTF; CDR3nt: TGTGCCAGCAGGGGGACCTCATCCGCCTATGGCTACACCTTC
v_gene: TRBV28; j_gene: TRBJ1-5; d_gene: TRBD1; abundance: NA; CDR3aa: CASYRDRGPYQPQHF; CDR3nt: TGTGCCAGCTATCGGGACAGGGGGCCTTATCAGCCCCAGCATTTT
v_gene: TRBV6-6; j_gene: TRBJ2-7; d_gene: NA; abundance: NA; CDR3aa: CASSAITYEQYF; CDR3nt: TGTGCCAGCTCAGCAATAACCTACGAGCAGTACTTC
v_gene: TRBV15; j_gene: TRBJ1-2; d_gene: NA; abundance: NA; CDR3aa: CATSRDQGAGGYGYTF; CDR3nt: TGTGCCACCAGCAGAGATCAAGGGGCGGGGGGCTATGGCTACACCTTC
v_gene: TRBV9; j_gene: TRBJ2-5; d_gene: NA; abundance: NA; CDR3aa: CASSVASGDQTETQYF; CDR3nt: TGTGCCAGCAGCGTGGCTTCCGGGGACCAAACGGAGACCCAGTACTTC
v_gene: TRBV20-1; j_gene: TRBJ2-1; d_gene: NA; abundance: NA; CDR3aa: CSASDENEQFF; CDR3nt: TGCAGTGCTAGTGATGAAAATGAGCAGTTCTTC
v_gene: TRBV29-1; j_gene: TRBJ2-3; d_gene: TRBD2; abundance: NA; CDR3aa: CSVETQRLAGDTQYF; CDR3nt: TGCAGCGTTGAGACCCAAAGACTAGCGGGAGATACGCAGTATTTT
v_gene: TRBV3-1/TRBV3-2; j_gene: TRBJ1-2; d_gene: TRBD1; abundance: NA; CDR3aa: CASSQDYRGGGYTF; CDR3nt: TGTGCCAGCAGCCAAGATTACAGGGGAGGTGGCTACACCTTC
v_gene: TRBV18; j_gene: TRBJ2-7; d_gene: NA; abundance: once; CDR3aa: CASSYSSDGDEQYF; CDR3nt: TGTGCCAGCTCTTACTCTAGCGATGGGGACGAGCAGTACTTC
v_gene: TRBV6-5; j_gene: TRBJ2-7; d_gene: NA; abundance: NA; CDR3aa: CASIFTRGSNEQYF; CDR3nt: TGTGCCAGCATATTCACCAGGGGATCCAACGAGCAGTACTTC
v_gene: TRBV16; j_gene: TRBJ2-7; d_gene: NA; abundance: NA; CDR3aa: CASSQSTTSPYEQYF; CDR3nt: TGTGCCAGCAGCCAATCGACTACCTCCCCCTACGAGCAGTACTTC
v_gene: TRBV5-1; j_gene: TRBJ2-2; d_gene: NA; abundance: NA; CDR3aa: CASSLAGTNTGELFF; CDR3nt: TGCGCCAGCAGCTTGGCGGGAACGAACACCGGGGAGCTGTTTTTT
v_gene: TRBV24-1; j_gene: TRBJ2-5; d_gene: NA; abundance: NA; CDR3aa: CATSAGAKETQYF; CDR3nt: TGTGCCACCAGTGCGGGGGCGAAGGAGACCCAGTACTTC
v_gene: TRBV19; j_gene: TRBJ1-5; d_gene: NA; abundance: NA; CDR3aa: CASNDPGTTNQPQHF; CDR3nt: TGTGCCAGCAACGATCCCGGGACCACTAATCAGCCCCAGCATTTT
v_gene: TRBV19; j_gene: TRBJ1-5; d_gene: NA; abundance: NA; CDR3aa: CASSTRRFSNQPQHF; CDR3nt: TGTGCCAGTAGTACACGACGGTTTAGCAATCAGCCCCAGCATTTT
v_gene: TRBV24-1; j_gene: TRBJ2-3; d_gene: TRBD2; abundance: NA; CDR3aa: CATSPSGSSDTQYF; CDR3nt: TGTGCCACCAGTCCCAGCGGGAGTTCAGATACGCAGTATTTT
v_gene: TRBV30; j_gene: TRBJ2-7; d_gene: NA; abundance: NA; CDR3aa: CAWSHGGSSYEQYF; CDR3nt: TGTGCCTGGAGCCACGGGGGAAGCTCCTACGAGCAGTACTTC
v_gene: TRBV19; j_gene: TRBJ1-2; d_gene: TRBD1; abundance: once; CDR3aa: CASTLGPGGYGYTF; CDR3nt: TGTGCCAGTACCCTAGGTCCAGGGGGCTATGGCTACACCTTC
v_gene: TRBV6-5; j_gene: TRBJ2-3; d_gene: NA; abundance: NA; CDR3aa: CASRGSLSTDTQYF; CDR3nt: TGTGCCAGCAGGGGGTCCCTCAGCACAGATACGCAGTATTTT
v_gene: TRBV6-5; j_gene: TRBJ1-3; d_gene: NA; abundance: NA; CDR3aa: CASSLGAAGNTIYF; CDR3nt: TGTGCCAGCAGCCTAGGGGCGGCTGGAAACACCATATATTTT
v_gene: TRBV27; j_gene: TRBJ1-4; d_gene: NA; abundance: NA; CDR3aa: CASSLSTATNEKLFF; CDR3nt: TGTGCCAGCAGTTTATCAACCGCAACTAATGAAAAACTGTTTTTT
v_gene: TRBV24-1; j_gene: TRBJ2-1; d_gene: TRBD2; abundance: NA; CDR3aa: CATSDARLAGNEQFF; CDR3nt: TGTGCCACCAGTGATGCGAGACTAGCGGGGAATGAGCAGTTCTTC
v_gene: TRBV29-1; j_gene: TRBJ2-1; d_gene: NA; abundance: NA; CDR3aa: CSVVIHGLNDEQFF; CDR3nt: TGCAGCGTTGTGATACACGGGCTGAATGATGAGCAGTTCTTC
v_gene: TRBV19; j_gene: TRBJ2-2; d_gene: NA; abundance: NA; CDR3aa: CASSMARYPGELFF; CDR3nt: TGTGCCAGTAGTATGGCCAGGTATCCCGGGGAGCTGTTTTTT
v_gene: TRBV18; j_gene: TRBJ2-1; d_gene: TRBD2; abundance: NA; CDR3aa: CASSLAGVGEQFF; CDR3nt: TGTGCCAGTTCTTTAGCGGGAGTGGGTGAGCAGTTCTTC
v_gene: TRBV29-1; j_gene: TRBJ1-2; d_gene: NA; abundance: once; CDR3aa: CSVVGGLYGYTF; CDR3nt: TGCAGCGTGGTGGGGGGCCTCTATGGCTACACCTTC
v_gene: TRBV15; j_gene: TRBJ1-1; d_gene: NA; abundance: NA; CDR3aa: CATSSGGLGENTEAFF; CDR3nt: TGTGCCACCAGCTCCGGCGGTTTGGGGGAGAACACTGAAGCTTTCTTT
v_gene: TRBV27; j_gene: TRBJ1-1; d_gene: NA; abundance: NA; CDR3aa: CASSPGTTTEAFF; CDR3nt: TGTGCCAGCAGTCCGGGGACGACGACTGAAGCTTTCTTT
v_gene: TRBV2; j_gene: TRBJ2-1; d_gene: NA; abundance: NA; CDR3aa: CASMRQISYNEQFF; CDR3nt: TGTGCCAGCATGCGGCAGATCTCCTACAATGAGCAGTTCTTC
v_gene: TRBV5-1; j_gene: TRBJ2-1; d_gene: NA; abundance: NA; CDR3aa: CASSQTGETYNEQFF; CDR3nt: TGCGCCAGCAGCCAGACTGGGGAGACCTACAATGAGCAGTTCTTC
v_gene: TRBV12-3/TRBV12-4; j_gene: TRBJ2-7; d_gene: TRBD1; abundance: NA; CDR3aa: CASTNTGGDEQYF; CDR3nt: TGTGCCAGCACCAACACAGGGGGCGACGAGCAGTACTTC
v_gene: TRBV28; j_gene: TRBJ1-1; d_gene: NA; abundance: NA; CDR3aa: CASSPGFMNTEAFF; CDR3nt: TGTGCCAGCAGTCCAGGGTTCATGAACACTGAAGCTTTCTTT
v_gene: TRBV10-1; j_gene: TRBJ2-7; d_gene: NA; abundance: few; CDR3aa: CASSEQAGFSYEQYF; CDR3nt: TGCGCCAGCAGTGAGCAGGCGGGTTTCTCCTACGAGCAGTACTTC
v_gene: TRBV7-2; j_gene: TRBJ2-7; d_gene: NA; abundance: NA; CDR3aa: CASSLDAGRALYEQYF; CDR3nt: TGTGCCAGCAGCTTAGACGCGGGCAGGGCTCTCTACGAGCAGTACTTC
v_gene: TRBV12-3/TRBV12-4; j_gene: TRBJ2-4; d_gene: TRBD1; abundance: NA; CDR3aa: CASRIGQGNIQYF; CDR3nt: TGTGCCAGCAGGATCGGACAGGGGAACATTCAGTACTTC
v_gene: TRBV27; j_gene: TRBJ2-2; d_gene: NA; abundance: NA; CDR3aa: CASSLTRVSAGELFF; CDR3nt: TGTGCCAGCAGCCTTACCCGGGTCTCCGCCGGGGAGCTGTTTTTT
v_gene: TRBV18; j_gene: TRBJ2-2; d_gene: NA; abundance: NA; CDR3aa: CASSPTSYNTGELFF; CDR3nt: TGTGCCAGCTCACCGACTAGTTATAACACCGGGGAGCTGTTTTTT
v_gene: TRBV19; j_gene: TRBJ1-1; d_gene: NA; abundance: NA; CDR3aa: CASRLAGEAFF; CDR3nt: TGTGCCAGCCGCCTGGCAGGGGAAGCTTTCTTT
v_gene: TRBV5-1; j_gene: TRBJ1-1; d_gene: TRBD1; abundance: NA; CDR3aa: CASSLGGGSLVTEAFF; CDR3nt: TGCGCCAGCAGCTTGGGAGGGGGCTCTCTGGTCACTGAAGCTTTCTTT
v_gene: TRBV30; j_gene: TRBJ1-1; d_gene: NA; abundance: once; CDR3aa: CAWSFGNTEAFF; CDR3nt: TGTGCCTGGAGTTTCGGGAACACTGAAGCTTTCTTT